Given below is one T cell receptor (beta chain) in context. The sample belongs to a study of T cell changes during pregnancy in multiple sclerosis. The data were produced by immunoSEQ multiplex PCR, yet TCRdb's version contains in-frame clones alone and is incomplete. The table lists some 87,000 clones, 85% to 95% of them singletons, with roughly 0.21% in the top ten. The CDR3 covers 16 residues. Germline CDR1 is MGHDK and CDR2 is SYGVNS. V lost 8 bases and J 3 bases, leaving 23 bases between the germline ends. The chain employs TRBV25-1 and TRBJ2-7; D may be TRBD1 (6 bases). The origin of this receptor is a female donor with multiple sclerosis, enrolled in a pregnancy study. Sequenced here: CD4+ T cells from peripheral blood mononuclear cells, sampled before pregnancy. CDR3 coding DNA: TGTGCCAGCGGACTGGTGGGGCGACAGGTCGACTACGAGCAGTACTTC. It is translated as CASGLVGRQVDYEQYF.